This entry describes one TCR beta chain. These data originate in a study of control samples from healthy donors and cancer patients. Trimming at V came to 8 bases and at J to 3 bases, leaving 4 bases not matched to a gene. The germline gives CDR1 SNHLY, CDR2 FYNNEI. The CDR3 length is 13 residues. Using immunoSEQ multiplex PCR, the repertoire was profiled, and TCRdb retains in-frame clones only, with some absent. The sample comprises 75,000 to 95,000 clones, 84% of which are singletons, and over 30% rests with the top ten. Material: PBMCs. The sequence was obtained from a man between 65 and 85 years old with lung cancer. The V gene is TRBV2, the J gene TRBJ2-1; TRBD1 aligns across 7 bases. The CDR3, as DNA: TGTGCCAGCTCCGGGACAGTCTACAATGAGCAGTTCTTC. It encodes CASSGTVYNEQFF.